This is a list of T cell receptor beta chains from one sample in a study of PD-1 blockade in classical Hodgkin lymphoma. This table comes from immunoSEQ multiplex PCR, and its TCRdb copy is limited to in-frame clones, with some not included. Of under 130,000 clones listed, roughly nine tenths are singletons. Here the sequenced sample was peripheral blood mononuclear cells (PBMCs), taken before the fourth cycle of nivolumab. These receptor sequences come from a human donor with classical Hodgkin lymphoma. CDR3s include the opening cysteine and the closing phenylalanine or tryptophan. Each record gives: clone size, J gene, D gene, V gene, CDR3 DNA, CDR3 protein. A D gene is named only where the DNA matches it firmly. Rows may omit the clone size; those that give it use once, few, many or a size class.

abundance: once
j_gene: TRBJ2-7
d_gene: NA
v_gene: TRBV27
CDR3nt: TGTGCCAGCAGCCAGTCCTACGAGCAGTACTTC
CDR3aa: CASSQSYEQYF

abundance: NA
j_gene: TRBJ2-7
d_gene: NA
v_gene: TRBV5-1
CDR3nt: TGCGCCAGCAGCTTGGAGGGACAAGCCTACGAGCAGTACTTC
CDR3aa: CASSLEGQAYEQYF

abundance: NA
j_gene: TRBJ1-4
d_gene: NA
v_gene: TRBV28
CDR3nt: TGTGCCAGCAGTAGTCCAGGATCTGCAACTAATGAAAAACTGTTTTTT
CDR3aa: CASSSPGSATNEKLFF

abundance: NA
j_gene: TRBJ2-5
d_gene: TRBD2
v_gene: TRBV6-6
CDR3nt: TGTGCCAGCACCAAGACTAGCGGGAGAAGCGAGACCCAGTACTTC
CDR3aa: CASTKTSGRSETQYF

abundance: once
j_gene: TRBJ1-1
d_gene: NA
v_gene: TRBV4-3
CDR3nt: TGCGCCAGCAGCCAAGATGTTCTCGGGAACACTGAAGCTTTCTTT
CDR3aa: CASSQDVLGNTEAFF

abundance: NA
j_gene: TRBJ1-5
d_gene: NA
v_gene: TRBV30
CDR3nt: TGTGCCTGGATGACACGCCTGGATTTTTATAATCAGCCCCAGCATTTT
CDR3aa: CAWMTRLDFYNQPQHF

abundance: NA
j_gene: TRBJ2-7
d_gene: TRBD1
v_gene: TRBV5-4
CDR3nt: TGTGCCAGCAGCCCACGAGAGGACAGGGGGAGACACGAGCAGTACTTC
CDR3aa: CASSPREDRGRHEQYF

abundance: NA
j_gene: TRBJ2-7
d_gene: NA
v_gene: TRBV7-2
CDR3nt: TGTGCCAGCAGCTTAGGTTCTTCGGTCAGGGGTCACGAGCAGTACTTC
CDR3aa: CASSLGSSVRGHEQYF

abundance: NA
j_gene: TRBJ2-2
d_gene: TRBD1
v_gene: TRBV6-1
CDR3nt: TGTGCCACCAGGGGGACAGGGATGGGCACCGGGGAGCTGTTTTTT
CDR3aa: CATRGTGMGTGELFF

abundance: NA
j_gene: TRBJ2-7
d_gene: NA
v_gene: TRBV11-2
CDR3nt: TGTGCCAGCACCCCGGGGGGCGGAACCTACGAGCAGTACTTC
CDR3aa: CASTPGGGTYEQYF

abundance: NA
j_gene: TRBJ1-1
d_gene: NA
v_gene: TRBV27
CDR3nt: TGTGCCAGCAGTTTAAACACAGGGCTAACTGAAGCTTTCTTT
CDR3aa: CASSLNTGLTEAFF

abundance: NA
j_gene: TRBJ2-5
d_gene: TRBD2
v_gene: TRBV28
CDR3nt: TGTGCCAGCAGTTACGGCGGGGGGCTCGGAGAGACCCAGTACTTC
CDR3aa: CASSYGGGLGETQYF

abundance: few
j_gene: TRBJ2-7
d_gene: TRBD2
v_gene: TRBV4-3
CDR3nt: TGCGCCAGCAGCCAAGGGCGACTAGCGGGAGGGCCAGGGAACGAGCAGTACTTC
CDR3aa: CASSQGRLAGGPGNEQYF

abundance: NA
j_gene: TRBJ2-1
d_gene: NA
v_gene: TRBV7-5
CDR3nt: TGTGCCAGAAGCTTAGATGGCGGGAGCTCCTACAATGAGCAGTTCTTC
CDR3aa: CARSLDGGSSYNEQFF

abundance: NA
j_gene: TRBJ1-5
d_gene: NA
v_gene: TRBV2
CDR3nt: TGTGCCAGCAGTGAAATAGGGAATCAGCCCCAGCATTTT
CDR3aa: CASSEIGNQPQHF

abundance: NA
j_gene: TRBJ2-3
d_gene: TRBD2
v_gene: TRBV13
CDR3nt: TGTGCCAGCAGCACCGTAGGGGCGGGAGCGGATAGCACAGATACGCAGTATTTT
CDR3aa: CASSTVGAGADSTDTQYF

abundance: NA
j_gene: TRBJ2-3
d_gene: NA
v_gene: TRBV7-9
CDR3nt: TGTGCCAGCAGCTTACTTCTCGGTTCTTCGGGTACAGATACGCAGTATTTT
CDR3aa: CASSLLLGSSGTDTQYF

abundance: NA
j_gene: TRBJ2-1
d_gene: NA
v_gene: TRBV15
CDR3nt: TGTGCCTCCGGGGACCTCACCTACAATGAGCAGTTCTTC
CDR3aa: CASGDLTYNEQFF

abundance: NA
j_gene: TRBJ1-4
d_gene: TRBD1
v_gene: TRBV4-1
CDR3nt: TGCGCCAGCAGCCGTCAGGGGGCGGGTGAAAAACTGTTTTTT
CDR3aa: CASSRQGAGEKLFF

abundance: NA
j_gene: TRBJ2-1
d_gene: TRBD2
v_gene: TRBV7-9
CDR3nt: TGTGCCAGCAGCGCGGGGACTAGCGAGAACTCCTACAATGAGCAGTTCTTC
CDR3aa: CASSAGTSENSYNEQFF

abundance: NA
j_gene: TRBJ1-5
d_gene: NA
v_gene: TRBV27
CDR3nt: TGTGCCAGCAGCCTCCGATCAGGGGTCAATCAGCCCCAGCATTTT
CDR3aa: CASSLRSGVNQPQHF

abundance: NA
j_gene: TRBJ2-7
d_gene: NA
v_gene: TRBV7-6
CDR3nt: TGTGCCAGCAGCTTAAATGCAGGGGACTACGAGCAGTACTTC
CDR3aa: CASSLNAGDYEQYF

abundance: once
j_gene: TRBJ2-1
d_gene: TRBD2
v_gene: TRBV7-9
CDR3nt: TGTGCCAGCAGTACACTGAACGGACTAGCGGGAAGAGAGCAGTTCTTC
CDR3aa: CASSTLNGLAGREQFF

abundance: NA
j_gene: TRBJ2-7
d_gene: NA
v_gene: TRBV27
CDR3nt: TGTGCCAGCAGTGTGACGGGTGGGTACTACGAGCAGTACTTC
CDR3aa: CASSVTGGYYEQYF

abundance: NA
j_gene: TRBJ2-7
d_gene: NA
v_gene: TRBV6-6
CDR3nt: TGTGCCAGCAGCGACAGGACCGTTGGCCACGAGCAGTACTTC
CDR3aa: CASSDRTVGHEQYF

abundance: NA
j_gene: TRBJ2-7
d_gene: NA
v_gene: TRBV4-3
CDR3nt: TGCGCCAGCAGCCAAGATCCGGGGAGGCGGCAGTACTTC
CDR3aa: CASSQDPGRRQYF

abundance: NA
j_gene: TRBJ2-1
d_gene: TRBD2
v_gene: TRBV5-4
CDR3nt: TGTGCCAGCAGGACTAGCGGGGGTTTCAATGAGCAGTTCTTC
CDR3aa: CASRTSGGFNEQFF

abundance: few
j_gene: TRBJ1-4
d_gene: NA
v_gene: TRBV29-1
CDR3nt: TGCAGCACGGGACCAGGGGAGGAAAAACTGTTTTTT
CDR3aa: CSTGPGEEKLFF

abundance: NA
j_gene: TRBJ2-3
d_gene: TRBD2
v_gene: TRBV12-5
CDR3nt: TGTGCTAGTGGTTTGGGGACTAGCGCAGATACGCAGTATTTT
CDR3aa: CASGLGTSADTQYF

abundance: NA
j_gene: TRBJ2-7
d_gene: NA
v_gene: TRBV11-3
CDR3nt: TGTGCCAGCAGCTTAGGCGGGACAGTCTCGCCGGGGGAGCAGTACTTC
CDR3aa: CASSLGGTVSPGEQYF

abundance: NA
j_gene: TRBJ2-1
d_gene: TRBD2
v_gene: TRBV11-3
CDR3nt: TGTGCCAGCAGCTTAGGCCCCTCTCTGACTAGCCCCTATGAGCAGTTCTTC
CDR3aa: CASSLGPSLTSPYEQFF

abundance: NA
j_gene: TRBJ1-2
d_gene: TRBD1
v_gene: TRBV5-1
CDR3nt: TGCGCCAGCAGCCAAGGGACAGGGGGTGCCTATGGCTACACCTTC
CDR3aa: CASSQGTGGAYGYTF

abundance: NA
j_gene: TRBJ1-1
d_gene: TRBD1
v_gene: TRBV10-1
CDR3nt: TGCGCCAGCAGTAAGACAGGGGGCCTCACTGAAGCTTTCTTT
CDR3aa: CASSKTGGLTEAFF

abundance: NA
j_gene: TRBJ1-4
d_gene: NA
v_gene: TRBV29-1
CDR3nt: TGCAGCGTTATCTCCTTAAGTGAAAAACTGTTTTTT
CDR3aa: CSVISLSEKLFF

abundance: NA
j_gene: TRBJ1-2
d_gene: TRBD1
v_gene: TRBV28
CDR3nt: TGTGCCAGCAGTCCCGACAGGGTGAGGGGCTACACCTTC
CDR3aa: CASSPDRVRGYTF